This is a list of T cell receptor beta chains from one sample in a study of molecular identifiers for immune sequencing clone quantification. TCRdb independently ran MiXCR on the PCR reads; one entry per CDR3 protein. The table records about 630,000 distinct CDR3 sequences, about 25% of them present only once. Material for sequencing was naive CD8+ T cells from blood, with Jurkat cell RNA spiked in. All receptors come from a human donor in good health. Some libraries in this study had Jurkat cell RNA spiked in. The CDR3 runs from the conserved cysteine through the conserved F or W. Each record gives: V gene, J gene, CDR3 protein.

V gene: TRBV29-1
J gene: TRBJ2-2
CDR3 protein: CSVELAGTNTGELFF

V gene: TRBV6-5
J gene: TRBJ1-2
CDR3 protein: CASSKFSTGSFGYTF

V gene: TRBV4-3
J gene: TRBJ1-1
CDR3 protein: CASSQPTGQGSVTEAFF

V gene: TRBV7-6
J gene: TRBJ1-2
CDR3 protein: CASSLDRFYGYTF

V gene: TRBV6-6
J gene: TRBJ2-3
CDR3 protein: CASSLQIPPGLAGGTDTQYF

V gene: TRBV7-9
J gene: TRBJ2-6
CDR3 protein: CASSSTSLGQGASSGANVLTF

V gene: TRBV12-3/TRBV12-4
J gene: TRBJ1-1
CDR3 protein: CASSDGTSFGTEAFF

V gene: TRBV6-2/TRBV6-3
J gene: TRBJ1-1
CDR3 protein: CASSYFRGTEAFF

V gene: TRBV7-2
J gene: TRBJ2-1
CDR3 protein: CASSSTGLAGYNEQFF

V gene: TRBV5-1
J gene: TRBJ2-5
CDR3 protein: CASSVPGTRDGTQYF

V gene: TRBV20-1
J gene: TRBJ2-3
CDR3 protein: CSASDWDTQYF

V gene: TRBV27
J gene: TRBJ2-5
CDR3 protein: CASNGQGASPETQYF

V gene: TRBV5-6
J gene: TRBJ2-1
CDR3 protein: CASSHGLAGAYERFF

V gene: TRBV7-2
J gene: TRBJ1-5
CDR3 protein: CASSFGSNQPQHF

V gene: TRBV2
J gene: TRBJ2-3
CDR3 protein: CASSWDRTSDTQYF

V gene: TRBV27
J gene: TRBJ2-1
CDR3 protein: CASSFSPRGRYNEQFF

V gene: TRBV3-2
J gene: TRBJ2-7
CDR3 protein: CAGSQGGYEQYF

V gene: TRBV19
J gene: TRBJ1-1
CDR3 protein: CASSIASRAWTEAFF

V gene: TRBV19
J gene: TRBJ1-5
CDR3 protein: CATTTGNQPQHF

V gene: TRBV3-1
J gene: TRBJ2-7
CDR3 protein: CASSPVGSLSYEQYF

V gene: TRBV20-1
J gene: TRBJ2-1
CDR3 protein: CSASNRGPDNEQFF

V gene: TRBV28
J gene: TRBJ2-3
CDR3 protein: CASSSASGYTDTQYF

V gene: TRBV7-9
J gene: TRBJ2-7
CDR3 protein: CASSSFDNEQYF

V gene: TRBV7-7
J gene: TRBJ2-1
CDR3 protein: CASSLVPPESGLNEQFF

V gene: TRBV6-1
J gene: TRBJ2-3
CDR3 protein: CASSEAGDPGKQYF

V gene: TRBV4-1
J gene: TRBJ1-1
CDR3 protein: CASSQYLSTEAFF

V gene: TRBV9
J gene: TRBJ1-4
CDR3 protein: CASSPRTENEKLFF

V gene: TRBV5-6
J gene: TRBJ1-2
CDR3 protein: CASSLANYGYTF

V gene: TRBV12-3/TRBV12-4
J gene: TRBJ2-2
CDR3 protein: CASSALGGSDTGELFF

V gene: TRBV7-9
J gene: TRBJ2-2
CDR3 protein: CASTQNDRADTGELFF

V gene: TRBV7-2
J gene: TRBJ1-5
CDR3 protein: CASSVDRGFGNQPQHF

V gene: TRBV2
J gene: TRBJ2-2
CDR3 protein: CATRWAANTGELFF

V gene: TRBV4-2
J gene: TRBJ2-1
CDR3 protein: CASSQVGSPGEQFF

V gene: TRBV2
J gene: TRBJ2-7
CDR3 protein: CASQGPYEQYF

V gene: TRBV11-2
J gene: TRBJ2-1
CDR3 protein: CASSLESSGFDEQFF

V gene: TRBV20-1
J gene: TRBJ2-3
CDR3 protein: CSAATLAGGPDTQYF

V gene: TRBV4-2
J gene: TRBJ2-7
CDR3 protein: CASSQESGRKKYEQYF

V gene: TRBV4-1
J gene: TRBJ1-4
CDR3 protein: CASSQAGTPTNEKLFF

V gene: TRBV7-9
J gene: TRBJ2-5
CDR3 protein: CASSSLLAGAGETQYF

V gene: TRBV7-2
J gene: TRBJ1-1
CDR3 protein: CASSLDGRGTEAFF

V gene: TRBV19
J gene: TRBJ2-7
CDR3 protein: CASSTATRGRSYEQYF

V gene: TRBV12-3/TRBV12-4
J gene: TRBJ2-1
CDR3 protein: CASSPLWGGDNEQFF

V gene: TRBV4-2
J gene: TRBJ2-3
CDR3 protein: CASSQASGRSTDTQYF

V gene: TRBV11-1
J gene: TRBJ2-7
CDR3 protein: CASSFPRDRSSYEQYF

V gene: TRBV21-1
J gene: TRBJ2-7
CDR3 protein: CASRDCPNYEQYF

V gene: TRBV5-1
J gene: TRBJ2-1
CDR3 protein: CASSLGWGSYNEQSF

V gene: TRBV7-6
J gene: TRBJ1-4
CDR3 protein: CASNPPDRGNEKLFF

V gene: TRBV27
J gene: TRBJ2-7
CDR3 protein: CASSLNSGGSYEQYF

V gene: TRBV30
J gene: TRBJ2-1
CDR3 protein: CAWTRTSGRYNEQFF

V gene: TRBV6-2/TRBV6-3
J gene: TRBJ1-1
CDR3 protein: CASSYLGTSKGTEAFF

V gene: TRBV10-3
J gene: TRBJ2-3
CDR3 protein: CAIRSGLLGGTDTQYF